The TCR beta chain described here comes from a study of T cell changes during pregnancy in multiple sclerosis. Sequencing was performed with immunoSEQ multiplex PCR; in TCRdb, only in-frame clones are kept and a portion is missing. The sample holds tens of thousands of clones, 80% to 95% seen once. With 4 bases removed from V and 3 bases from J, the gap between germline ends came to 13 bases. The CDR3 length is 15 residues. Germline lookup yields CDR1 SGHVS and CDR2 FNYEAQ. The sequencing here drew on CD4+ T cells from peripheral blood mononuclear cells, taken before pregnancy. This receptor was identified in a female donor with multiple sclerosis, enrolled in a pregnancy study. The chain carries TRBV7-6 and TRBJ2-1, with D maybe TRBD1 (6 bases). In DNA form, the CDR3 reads TGTGCCAGCAGCTCCACCCGGACAGACTACAATGAGCAGTTCTTC. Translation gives CASSSTRTDYNEQFF.